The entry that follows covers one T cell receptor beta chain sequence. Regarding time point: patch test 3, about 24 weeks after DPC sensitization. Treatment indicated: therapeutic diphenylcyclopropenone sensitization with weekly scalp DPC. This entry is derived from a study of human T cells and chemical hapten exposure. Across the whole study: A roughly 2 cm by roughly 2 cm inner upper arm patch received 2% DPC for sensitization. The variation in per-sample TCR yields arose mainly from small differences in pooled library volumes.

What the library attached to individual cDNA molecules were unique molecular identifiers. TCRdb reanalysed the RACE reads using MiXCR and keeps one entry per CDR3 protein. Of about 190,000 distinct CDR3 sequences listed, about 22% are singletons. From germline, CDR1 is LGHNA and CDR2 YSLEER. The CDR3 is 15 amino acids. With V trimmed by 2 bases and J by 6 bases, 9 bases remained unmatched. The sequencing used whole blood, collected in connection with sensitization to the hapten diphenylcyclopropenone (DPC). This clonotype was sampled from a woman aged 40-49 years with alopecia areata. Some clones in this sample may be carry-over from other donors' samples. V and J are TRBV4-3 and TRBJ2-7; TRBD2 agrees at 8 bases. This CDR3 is CASSQTAASGSEQYF. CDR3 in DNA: TGCGCCAGCAGCCAAACGGCGGCGAGCGGGAGCGAGCAGTACTTC.